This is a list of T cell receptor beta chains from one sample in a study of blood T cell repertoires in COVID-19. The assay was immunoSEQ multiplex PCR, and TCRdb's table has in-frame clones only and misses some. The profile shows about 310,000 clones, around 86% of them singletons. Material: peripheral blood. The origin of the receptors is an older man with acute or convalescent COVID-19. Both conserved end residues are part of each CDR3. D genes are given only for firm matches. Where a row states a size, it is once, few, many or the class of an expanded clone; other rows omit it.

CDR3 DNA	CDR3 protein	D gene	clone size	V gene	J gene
TGTGCCAGCAGCCCATCGGAGGGCGGTGGCTACACCTTC	CASSPSEGGGYTF	.	.	TRBV28	TRBJ1-2
TGTGCCAGCACCGCCACAGGGTTTGCTGGCTACACCTTC	CASTATGFAGYTF	.	.	TRBV6-5	TRBJ1-2
TGTGCCAGTAGTTCCGGGACAGCCTACGAGCAGTACTTC	CASSSGTAYEQYF	TRBD1	.	TRBV19	TRBJ2-7
TGCGCCAGCAGCCCCTTGTCGGGGTTTGACGAGCAGTACTTC	CASSPLSGFDEQYF	.	.	TRBV5-1	TRBJ2-7
TGTGCCAGCTCGGAGGGACAGGGCTACGAGCAGTACTTC	CASSEGQGYEQYF	TRBD1	.	TRBV18	TRBJ2-7
TGTGCCAGCAGTTCCTCGACAGCTGAAGCTTTCTTT	CASSSSTAEAFF	.	.	TRBV6-5	TRBJ1-1
TGTGCCAGCAGCAGGTGGAGCTCCGGGGCCAACGTCCTGACTTTC	CASSRWSSGANVLTF	.	.	TRBV7-2	TRBJ2-6
TGTGCCAGCAGTTACTCGGACAGACACTATGGCTACACCTTC	CASSYSDRHYGYTF	.	.	TRBV6-2/TRBV6-3	TRBJ1-2
TGTGCCACCAGCAGAGATCCGAGGGACTTGAACACTGAAGCTTTCTTT	CATSRDPRDLNTEAFF	.	.	TRBV15	TRBJ1-1
TGTGCCACCAGCAGAGATGTACAGAGCACAGATACGCAGTATTTT	CATSRDVQSTDTQYF	.	.	TRBV15	TRBJ2-3
TGTGCCAGCAGCTTAGAAACCGGGGAGGCGCTTTTTTATGGCTACACCTTC	CASSLETGEALFYGYTF	.	once	TRBV13	TRBJ1-2
TGTGCCAGCAGCCCCAATCGGGGGGGCATCACAGATACGCAGTATTTT	CASSPNRGGITDTQYF	TRBD2	.	TRBV7-8	TRBJ2-3
TGTGCCAGCAGCTCCAGGCTTCAGGACGAGCAGTACTTC	CASSSRLQDEQYF	.	.	TRBV5-4	TRBJ2-7
TGTGCCAGCGGGAGTGGTGACTCTGGAAACACCATATATTTT	CASGSGDSGNTIYF	.	.	TRBV6-5	TRBJ1-3
TGTGCCAGTCGTTCGGGAATGCCCCAGTACTTC	CASRSGMPQYF	.	.	TRBV28	TRBJ2-5
TGCGCCAGCAGCTTGGCGACAGGGGGCTCACCCCTCCACTTT	CASSLATGGSPLHF	TRBD1	.	TRBV5-1	TRBJ1-6
TGTGCCAGCAGCATTCGACGGACGGGCGGGGAACTGTTTTTT	CASSIRRTGGELFF	.	once	TRBV11-2	TRBJ1-4
TGTGCCAGCAGTTTAAAGGCGAGGACAGGGTGGGAAGCTTTCTTT	CASSLKARTGWEAFF	TRBD1	.	TRBV28	TRBJ1-1
TGCGCCAGCAGCCAAGATCTCGAGTCTAGCGGAACTAGCACAGATACGCAGTATTTT	CASSQDLESSGTSTDTQYF	TRBD2	once	TRBV4-3	TRBJ2-3
TGTGCCAGCAGCTTAGCAGTATGGCCCCAGTACTTC	CASSLAVWPQYF	.	.	TRBV7-2	TRBJ2-5
TGTGCCAGCAGCGCCGAACCCCAGGGGGTTGAAGCTTTCTTT	CASSAEPQGVEAFF	TRBD1	.	TRBV9	TRBJ1-1
TGTGCCAGCAGCAATCAGGACAGGGAGGGTTACGAGCAGTACTTC	CASSNQDREGYEQYF	.	.	TRBV7-9	TRBJ2-7
TGTGCCAGCAGTTTTACCGGGACAGGGTACAATGAGCAGTTCTTC	CASSFTGTGYNEQFF	TRBD1	.	TRBV6-5	TRBJ2-1
TGTGCCAGCAGCTTAGTAGGACAGGGAGAGACCCAGTACTTC	CASSLVGQGETQYF	TRBD1	.	TRBV11-2	TRBJ2-5
TGTGCCAGCAGCCCACGGATTGGCAGGGCTTACTCCTACAATGAGCAGTTCTTC	CASSPRIGRAYSYNEQFF	.	.	TRBV9	TRBJ2-1
TGTGCCAGCAGCCCCAGACAGGGAGGTATGGCCGGGGAGCTGTTTTTT	CASSPRQGGMAGELFF	.	.	TRBV3-1/TRBV3-2	TRBJ2-2
TGTGCCAGCAGCTTGGTGGAGGGCTACGAGCAGTACTTC	CASSLVEGYEQYF	.	.	TRBV7-2	TRBJ2-7
TGTGCCAGCGGGCCCAGACTAGCGAACTCCTACAATGAGCAGTTCTTC	CASGPRLANSYNEQFF	TRBD2	.	TRBV18	TRBJ2-1
TGTGCCAGCAGCTTAGGGACACCCGAAGCTTTCTTT	CASSLGTPEAFF	.	.	TRBV7-2	TRBJ1-1
TGTGCCAGCAGCCCAACCGGACAGGGGAATCAGCCCCAGCATTTT	CASSPTGQGNQPQHF	TRBD1	few	TRBV9	TRBJ1-5
TGTGCCAGCAGCTTGTGGGGCGGATTTTATGAGCAGTTCTTC	CASSLWGGFYEQFF	.	.	TRBV7-9	TRBJ2-1
TGTGCCAGCAGCCCACAGGGCCCCGGGGGGAATGAGCAGTTCTTC	CASSPQGPGGNEQFF	.	.	TRBV7-3	TRBJ2-1
TGTGCCAGCAGTTTAAAGTGGCGGGGGAACACAGATACGCAGTATTTT	CASSLKWRGNTDTQYF	TRBD2	.	TRBV28	TRBJ2-3